This T cell receptor beta chain emerged from a study of blood T cell repertoires in COVID-19 (dated by TCRdb to about 2020). Context from the whole study: Samples from collaborators originated in the United States, Italy and Spain and spanned both the acute and convalescent phases of COVID-19. Where available, HLA class I and class II types were obtained from metadata supplied by the sample provider rather than from assay-based typing. The repertoires were released in a freely available public database meant as a resource for research on the immune response to SARS-CoV-2. The samples were drawn from two sources: the first 160 participants of the ongoing ImmuneRACE study, and over 950 subjects contributed by 6 global collaborators. Nearly every sample came with metadata listing a de-identified subject ID, COVID-19 status, age in years and sex. The dataset comprised deeply sampled blood TCRbeta repertoires from subjects exposed to, actively infected with, or recovered from COVID-19. The material from the prospective study consisted of cDNA or gDNA derived from T cells, B-cell-depleted T cells, or PBMCs.

What the research found in general, with its limitations: How much clinical and demographic metadata was included differed by source and by participant, and the metadata was provided uncurated.

TCRbeta CDR3 regions were amplified from genomic DNA using the immunoSEQ Assay, a bias-controlled multiplex PCR. As for the original processing: The number of nucleated cells in each sample was estimated from the amplification of reference gene primers within the assay. To quantify the absolute abundance of each unique TCRbeta CDR3 rearrangement, sequence reads were collapsed and filtered. For each sample, productive Simpson clonality was calculated as the square root of Simpson's diversity index across productive rearrangements. The immuneACCESS repertoire file appears here via TCRdb, limited to in-frame rearrangements. These files lack a portion of the clones; in checked studies, under half of the deficit traces to unresolved V genes, and the cause of the others is not known. V, J and clone size were drawn from that table, and D and trimming were deduced from the DNA. The sample data list around 220,000 clones, and 85% to 90% of these were observed just once. Almost 4.5% of the sample comes from the top ten.

V is cut by 5 bases and J by 2 bases, and the space between the germline ends is 6 bases. Sequences LGHDT (CDR1) and YNNKEL (CDR2) are obtained from the germline V gene (reference sequence). Taken from cysteine to phenylalanine, the CDR3 has 12 residues. CDR3 DNA is the only sequence kept; it has 36 bases, read in frame from the first base. This clone has a single count. Its antigen is not yet known. Base quality data are lacking; no much larger clone is found one base away. Collaborating institutions collected whole blood in K2EDTA tubes following their own protocols. Collaborator samples were shipped for TCRbeta analysis as frozen whole blood, isolated PBMCs, or DNA extracted from either sample type.

The rearrangement joined TRBV3-1 (or the pseudogene TRBV3-2) to TRBJ1-2; the D region possibly corresponds to TRBD1 (5 bases align). The sequencing input was peripheral blood. This clonotype was obtained from a man between 45 and 60 years old with acute or convalescent COVID-19. The nucleotides read TGTGCCAGCAGCTCAGGGAACTATGGCTACACCTTC. Its translation reads: CASSSGNYGYTF.